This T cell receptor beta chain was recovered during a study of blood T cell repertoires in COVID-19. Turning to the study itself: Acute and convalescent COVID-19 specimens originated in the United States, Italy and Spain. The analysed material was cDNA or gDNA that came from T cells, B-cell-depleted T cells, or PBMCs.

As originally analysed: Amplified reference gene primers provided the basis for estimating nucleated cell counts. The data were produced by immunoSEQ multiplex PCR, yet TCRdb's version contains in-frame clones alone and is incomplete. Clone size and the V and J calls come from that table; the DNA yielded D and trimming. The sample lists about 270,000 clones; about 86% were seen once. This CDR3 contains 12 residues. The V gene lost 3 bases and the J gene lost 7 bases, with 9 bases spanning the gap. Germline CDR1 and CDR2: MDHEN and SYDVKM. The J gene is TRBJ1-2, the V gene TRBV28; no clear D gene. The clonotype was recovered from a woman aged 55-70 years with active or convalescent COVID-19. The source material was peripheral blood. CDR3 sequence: CASSLRLPGYTF. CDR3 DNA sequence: TGTGCCAGCAGTTTGCGACTGCCTGGCTACACCTTC.